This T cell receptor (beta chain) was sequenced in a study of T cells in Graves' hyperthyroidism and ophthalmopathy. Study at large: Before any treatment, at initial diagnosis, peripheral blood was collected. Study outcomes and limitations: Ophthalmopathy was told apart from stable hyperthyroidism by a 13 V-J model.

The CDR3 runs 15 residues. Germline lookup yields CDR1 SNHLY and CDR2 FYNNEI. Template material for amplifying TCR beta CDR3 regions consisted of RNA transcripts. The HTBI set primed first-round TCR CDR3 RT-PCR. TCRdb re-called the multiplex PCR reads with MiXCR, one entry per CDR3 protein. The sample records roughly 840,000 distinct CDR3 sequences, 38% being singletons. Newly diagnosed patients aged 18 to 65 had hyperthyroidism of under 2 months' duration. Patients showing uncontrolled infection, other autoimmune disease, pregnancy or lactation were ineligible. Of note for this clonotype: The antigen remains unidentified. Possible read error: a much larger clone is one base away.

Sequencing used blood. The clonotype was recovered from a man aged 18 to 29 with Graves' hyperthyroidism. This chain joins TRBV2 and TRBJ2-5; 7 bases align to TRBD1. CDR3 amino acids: CAGSEFGTERETQYF. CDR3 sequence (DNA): TGTGCCGGCAGTGAATTCGGGACAGAGAGAGAGACCCAGTACTTC.